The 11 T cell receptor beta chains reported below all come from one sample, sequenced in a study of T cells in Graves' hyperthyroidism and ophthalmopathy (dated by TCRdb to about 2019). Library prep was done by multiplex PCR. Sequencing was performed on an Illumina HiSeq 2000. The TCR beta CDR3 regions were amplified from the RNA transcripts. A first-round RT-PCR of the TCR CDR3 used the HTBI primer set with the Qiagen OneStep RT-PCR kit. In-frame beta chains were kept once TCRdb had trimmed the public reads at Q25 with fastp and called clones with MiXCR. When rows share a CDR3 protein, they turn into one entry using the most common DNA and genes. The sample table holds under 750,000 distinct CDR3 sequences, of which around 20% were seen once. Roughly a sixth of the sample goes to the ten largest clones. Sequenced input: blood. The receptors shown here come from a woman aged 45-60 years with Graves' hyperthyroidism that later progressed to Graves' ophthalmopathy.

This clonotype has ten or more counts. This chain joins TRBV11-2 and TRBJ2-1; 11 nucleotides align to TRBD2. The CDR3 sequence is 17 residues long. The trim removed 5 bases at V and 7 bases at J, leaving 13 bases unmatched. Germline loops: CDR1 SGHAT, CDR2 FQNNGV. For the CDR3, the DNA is TGTGCCAGCAGCCCTACCTCTCTAGCGGGGGGCCGAAATGAGCAGTTCTTC. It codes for CASSPTSLAGGRNEQFF.

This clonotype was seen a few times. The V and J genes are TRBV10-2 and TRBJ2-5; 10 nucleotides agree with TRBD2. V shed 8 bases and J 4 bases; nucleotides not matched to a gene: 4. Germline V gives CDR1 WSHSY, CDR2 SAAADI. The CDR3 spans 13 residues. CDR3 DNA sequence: TGCGCCAGCGGAACTAGCGGGGTAGAGACCCAGTACTTC. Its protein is CASGTSGVETQYF.

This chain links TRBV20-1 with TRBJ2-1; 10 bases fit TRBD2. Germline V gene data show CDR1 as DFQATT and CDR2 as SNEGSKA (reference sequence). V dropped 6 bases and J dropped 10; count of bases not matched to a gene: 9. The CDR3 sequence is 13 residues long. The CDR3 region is CSALLAGPGEQFF. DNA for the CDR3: TGCAGTGCCCTACTAGCGGGGCCGGGGGAGCAGTTCTTC.

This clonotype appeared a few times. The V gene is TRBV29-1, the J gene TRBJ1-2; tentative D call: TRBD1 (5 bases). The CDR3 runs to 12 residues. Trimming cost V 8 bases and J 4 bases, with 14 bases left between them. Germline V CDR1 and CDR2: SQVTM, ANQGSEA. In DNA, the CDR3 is TGCAGCTCTCTGGGGCAGCTCTATGGCTACACCTTC. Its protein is CSSLGQLYGYTF.

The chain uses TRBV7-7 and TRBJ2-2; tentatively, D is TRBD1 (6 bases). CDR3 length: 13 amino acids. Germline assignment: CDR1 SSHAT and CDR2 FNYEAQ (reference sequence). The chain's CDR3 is CAARTENTGELFF. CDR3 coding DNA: TGTGCTGCCCGGACAGAAAACACCGGGGAGCTGTTTTTT.

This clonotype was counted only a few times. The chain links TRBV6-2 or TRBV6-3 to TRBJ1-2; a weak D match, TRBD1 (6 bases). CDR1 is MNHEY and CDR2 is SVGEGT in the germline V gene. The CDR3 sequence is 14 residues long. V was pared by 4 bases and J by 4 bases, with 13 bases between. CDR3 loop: CASSFDRTLYGYTF. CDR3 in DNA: TGTGCCAGCAGTTTCGACAGGACCCTCTATGGCTACACCTTC.

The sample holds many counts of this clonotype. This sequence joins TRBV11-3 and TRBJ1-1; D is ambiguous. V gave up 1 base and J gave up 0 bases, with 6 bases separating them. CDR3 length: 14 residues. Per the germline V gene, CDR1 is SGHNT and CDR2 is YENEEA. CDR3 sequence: CASSLGRVNTEAFF. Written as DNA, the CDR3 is TGTGCCAGCAGCTTAGGACGGGTGAACACTGAAGCTTTCTTT.

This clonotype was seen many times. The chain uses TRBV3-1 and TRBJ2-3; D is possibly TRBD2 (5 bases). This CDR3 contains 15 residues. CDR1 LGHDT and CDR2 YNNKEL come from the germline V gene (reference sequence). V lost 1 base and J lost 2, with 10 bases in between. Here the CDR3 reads CASSQGTGNTDTQYF. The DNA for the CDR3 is TGTGCCAGCAGCCAAGGGACGGGAAACACAGATACGCAGTATTTT.

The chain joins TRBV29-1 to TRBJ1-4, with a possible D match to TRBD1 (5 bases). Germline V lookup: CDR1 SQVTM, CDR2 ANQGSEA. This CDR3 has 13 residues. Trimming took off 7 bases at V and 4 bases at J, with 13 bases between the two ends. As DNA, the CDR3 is TGCAGCGGGGGGAGTCGGTTTAATGAAAAACTGTTTTTT. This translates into CSGGSRFNEKLFF.

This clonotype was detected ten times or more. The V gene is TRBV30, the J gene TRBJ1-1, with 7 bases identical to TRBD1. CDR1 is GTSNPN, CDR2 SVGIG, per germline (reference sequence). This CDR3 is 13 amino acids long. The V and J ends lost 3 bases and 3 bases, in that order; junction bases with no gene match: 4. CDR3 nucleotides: TGTGCCTGGAGGGACAGGACGGACACTGAAGCTTTCTTT. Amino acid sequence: CAWRDRTDTEAFF.

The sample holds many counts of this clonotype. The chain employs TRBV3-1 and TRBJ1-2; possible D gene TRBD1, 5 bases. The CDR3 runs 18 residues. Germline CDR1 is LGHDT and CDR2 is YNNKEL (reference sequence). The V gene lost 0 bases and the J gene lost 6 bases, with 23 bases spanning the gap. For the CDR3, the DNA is TGTGCCAGCAGCCAAGATTTGAGCAGGGCCGCTCGTTCGGATGGCTACACCTTC. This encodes CASSQDLSRAARSDGYTF.